This T cell receptor beta chain was observed in a study of blood T cell repertoires in COVID-19. The wider study: Nucleic acid was either cDNA or gDNA, and it came from T cells, B-cell-depleted T cells, or PBMCs.

This CDR3 comprises 14 residues. Germline-derived CDR1 and CDR2 are SGHTA and FQGNSA. Trimming pared 3 bases from V and 1 base from J, leaving 8 bases between. Produced via immunoSEQ multiplex PCR; TCRdb's table is partial and in-frame only. The sample consists of 100,000 to 150,000 clones, roughly four fifths of them appearing once. Specimen: peripheral blood. This clonotype was sampled from a man aged 55 to 70 with acute or convalescent COVID-19. This chain uses TRBV7-2 with TRBJ2-3; no definite D call. The CDR3 DNA is TGTGCCAGCAGCTTGCGCCCCGGCACAGATACGCAGTATTTT. This translates into CASSLRPGTDTQYF.